The sequence of this TCR beta chain was determined in a study of Graves' ophthalmopathy and Graves' hyperthyroidism. The overall study: Prior to any treatment, peripheral blood was collected at the time of initial diagnosis. Study-level findings and limits: For predicting ophthalmopathy progression, the model had 70.59% sensitivity and roughly 77% specificity.

Amplified material comprised TCR beta CDR3 regions derived from RNA transcripts. First-round RT-PCR employed HTBI primers, with a second-round multiplex PCR after it. TCRdb ran MiXCR on the multiplex PCR reads and lists one entry per CDR3 protein. The data contain hundreds of thousands of distinct CDR3 sequences, about 20% of them singletons. The table lists this clonotype with many counts. What it recognizes is unknown. It was on clinical symptoms, serum thyroxine, TRAb, thyroid ultrasound and orbital computed tomography that diagnosis relied. The sample was peripheral blood. The sequence was collected from a woman under 30 with stable Graves' hyperthyroidism. Some clones in this sample may be carry-over from other donors' samples.

The CDR3 spells CASSEYGIVGELFF. In DNA, the CDR3 is TGTGCCAGCAGTGAATATGGGATCGTCGGGGAGCTGTTTTTT. This chain joins TRBV25-1 and TRBJ2-2; D is unclear. V was cut by 0 bases and J by 7 bases, with 9 bases left in between. Germline V gene lookup returns CDR1 MGHDK and CDR2 SYGVNS. The CDR3 has 14 residues.